This TCR beta chain is from a study of blood T cells in healthy people across ages. On the study more broadly: Every two T cells gave about one barcoded beta molecule via template switching. Study-wide results and limits: Expanded clonotype changes were possibly confounded by unknown donor CMV status. Whereas aged donors had fewer naive CD4+ cells, long-lived donors had more of them and higher diversity.

This clonotype was detected only a few times. As yet, its antigen is unknown. Germline V gene lookup returns CDR1 SQVTM and CDR2 ANQGSEA. V was clipped by 7 bases and J by 5 bases; unmatched bases: 4. The CDR3 sequence is 12 residues long. For the second PCR, which ran for about 7 to 11 cycles, a sample-barcoded 5' primer and a J-beta primer mix were used. A minimum of 3 million CDR3-containing paired-end reads was obtained for each sample. Each CDR3 protein gets one entry after TCRdb re-called the 5' RACE reads with MiXCR. Among around 1,700,000 distinct CDR3 sequences, 28% were seen once, and the ten largest hold roughly 8%.

The chain carries TRBV29-1 and TRBJ2-3; TRBD2 agrees at 9 bases. Sequences were obtained from blood. The receptor was derived from a woman aged 25-40 years in good health. CDR3 in DNA: TGCAGCGCTACGACTAGCGGAGATACGCAGTATTTT. Its protein product is CSATTSGDTQYF.